What follows is one T cell receptor beta chain and its context. Using immunoSEQ multiplex PCR, the repertoire was profiled, and TCRdb retains in-frame clones only, with some absent. The sample consists of 110,000 or so clones, around 84% of them appearing once. This sample was included in a study of blood T cell repertoires in COVID-19. As for the study in general: Acute and convalescent COVID-19 samples came from the United States, Italy and Spain. The cDNA or gDNA used as material had been derived from T cells, B-cell-depleted T cells, or PBMCs.

The CDR3 loop spans 14 amino acids. The ends lost 6 bases at V and 2 bases at J; junction bases unmatched: 6. Germline V lookup: CDR1 SEHNR, CDR2 FQNEAQ (reference sequence). Sequences were obtained from peripheral blood. This chain joins TRBV7-9 and TRBJ1-2; the match to TRBD1 covers 7 bases. This TCR came from a woman between 40 and 55 years old with acute or convalescent COVID-19. CDR3 DNA: TGTGCCAGCAGTCGACAGGGATCCAACTATGGCTACACCTTC. Protein product: CASSRQGSNYGYTF.